This is a list of T cell receptor beta chains from one sample in a study of CD8+ T cells in alopecia areata. Some clones are missing from TCRdb's copy, which holds only in-frame ones; the method was immunoSEQ multiplex PCR. The sample includes about 74,000 clones, over 25% of them seen just once. Sequencing was performed on CD8+ T cells sorted from blood, taken at week 4, from a patient treated with tofacitinib. The receptor set was obtained from a human donor with alopecia areata. The CDR3 runs from the conserved cysteine through the conserved F or W. A D gene is named only where the DNA matches it firmly. Expanded clones get a size class; other rows say once, few or many, or leave the size out.

CDR3nt	CDR3aa	abundance	v_gene	j_gene	d_gene
TGCGCCAGCAGCTCCCCCCGTTTGGACAGGGCAGAGACCCAGTACTTC	CASSSPRLDRAETQYF	NA	TRBV5-1	TRBJ2-5	TRBD1
TGTGCCAGCAGCGAGTGGGGACTAGCGGGAGATGAGCAGTTCTTC	CASSEWGLAGDEQFF	NA	TRBV9	TRBJ2-1	TRBD2
TGCAGCGTTGTAATCGGCGGGAGTAACGAGCAGTTCTTC	CSVVIGGSNEQFF	few	TRBV29-1	TRBJ2-1	TRBD2
TGTGCCAGCAGCTCATACTATGGCTACACCTTC	CASSSYYGYTF	once	TRBV25-1	TRBJ1-2	NA
TGCAGCGTTGAAGGACAGGGGATTACCGGGGAGCTGTTTTTT	CSVEGQGITGELFF	NA	TRBV29-1	TRBJ2-2	TRBD1
TGTGCCAGCAGCTTAGGCTTGGCGGAGCTTTCCATCAATGAGCAGTTCTTC	CASSLGLAELSINEQFF	few	TRBV11-1	TRBJ2-1	NA
TGTGCCAGTACGGCTCAATCGACTACGAGCTCCTACAATGAGCAGTTCTTC	CASTAQSTTSSYNEQFF	few	TRBV19	TRBJ2-1	NA
TGTGCCAGCAGCCAGAGCTCCTACGAGCAGTACTTC	CASSQSSYEQYF	few	TRBV14	TRBJ2-7	NA
TGTGCCAGCAGCGCATATTCCCGGGACCTCGATCAGTACTTC	CASSAYSRDLDQYF	NA	TRBV9	TRBJ2-4	NA
TGCGCCAGCAGCCAAGTGGGACAGATCTATTATGGCTACACCTTC	CASSQVGQIYYGYTF	few	TRBV4-1	TRBJ1-2	TRBD1
TGTGCCTGGAGTCACCAGCGGGTTGACACAGATACGCAGTATTTT	CAWSHQRVDTDTQYF	NA	TRBV30	TRBJ2-3	NA
TGCAGCGTTGAAATGGAGCAAGGTGAAAAACTGTTTTTT	CSVEMEQGEKLFF	NA	TRBV29-1	TRBJ1-4	NA
TGTGCCAGCAGTTTATCAGGGGGAAAACTCTACGAGCAGTACTTC	CASSLSGGKLYEQYF	NA	TRBV28	TRBJ2-7	TRBD1
TGTGCCAGCAGAGCAGGACAGGGCCCCTACGAGCAGTACTTC	CASRAGQGPYEQYF	NA	TRBV5-6	TRBJ2-7	TRBD1
TGCAGCGCAGGGGGACAGGGGAGTTACGCCAACTACGAGCAGTACTTC	CSAGGQGSYANYEQYF	NA	TRBV29-1	TRBJ2-7	TRBD1
TGTGCCGCGGCAGCAGGGTGGGAGCAGTACTTC	CAAAAGWEQYF	NA	TRBV7-2	TRBJ2-7	NA
TGTGCCAGCAGGAAGACAGGGAGCTCCTACGAGCAGTACTTC	CASRKTGSSYEQYF	NA	TRBV6-5	TRBJ2-7	TRBD1
TGCAGCGTTGACCCAATCGTGGCGAACACTGAAGCTTTCTTT	CSVDPIVANTEAFF	NA	TRBV29-1	TRBJ1-1	NA
TGTGCCAGCAGTGCAGGGGTCTCGCGGCAAGAGACCCAGTACTTC	CASSAGVSRQETQYF	NA	TRBV6-5	TRBJ2-5	NA
TGCGCCAGCAGTTCCCCCCAGACAGTAAACATTCAGTACTTC	CASSSPQTVNIQYF	few	TRBV23-1	TRBJ2-4	NA
TGCGCCAGCAGCCCTCAGCCCCAGCATTTT	CASSPQPQHF	few	TRBV4-1	TRBJ1-5	NA
TGTGCCTGGTCCCCGGGACACAACTACGAGCAGTACTTC	CAWSPGHNYEQYF	few	TRBV30	TRBJ2-7	NA
TGTGCCAGCAGCGCCCGACTAGCGGGAGGAGCTGACGAGCAGTACTTC	CASSARLAGGADEQYF	NA	TRBV7-9	TRBJ2-7	TRBD2